This is a list of T cell receptor beta chains from one sample in a study of T cell repertoires in cytomegalovirus infection. Each CDR3 protein is one row after TCRdb ran MiXCR on the reads. The table records roughly 200,000 distinct CDR3 sequences, about 18% of them present only once. Material for sequencing was CD8+ T cells from PBMCs. These receptors were obtained from a human donor in good health (CMV status not recorded). Some clones in this sample may be carry-over from other donors' samples. CDR3s include the opening cysteine and the closing phenylalanine or tryptophan. D genes are given only for firm matches. The size field is filled for only some rows; it gives once, few, many or a size class.

d_call clone_size j_call v_call cdr3_length cdr3_aa cdr3_nt
. . TRBJ2-7 TRBV6-2/TRBV6-3 15 CASRIIFDASYEQYF TGTGCCAGCCGTATAATATTCGACGCCTCCTACGAGCAGTACTTC
. . TRBJ1-1 TRBV12-3/TRBV12-4 14 CASSEGAGGTEAFF TGTGCCAGCAGCGAAGGAGCGGGCGGCACTGAAGCTTTCTTC
. . TRBJ2-1 TRBV7-9 13 CASSLGGDDEQFF TGTGCCAGCAGCTTAGGAGGGGACGATGAGCAGTTCTTC
. few TRBJ1-2 TRBV20-1 12 CSAEDSNYGYTF TGCAGTGCTGAGGACAGCAACTATGGCTACACCTTC
TRBD1 few TRBJ2-7 TRBV7-8 15 CASSQSGTVTYEQYF TGTGCCAGCAGCCAATCCGGGACAGTAACCTACGAGCAGTACTTC
. few TRBJ2-7 TRBV27 15 CASSLSSEDAYEQYF TGTGCCAGCAGTTTATCAAGTGAGGATGCCTACGAGCAGTACTTC
. . TRBJ1-1 TRBV29-1 12 CSVRGGNREAFF TGCAGCGTGCGAGGAGGGAACCGTGAAGCTTTCTTT
TRBD1 few TRBJ1-1 TRBV4-1 17 CASSQVATGGIRFEAFF TGCGCCAGCAGCCAAGTTGCGACAGGGGGGATAAGATTTGAAGCTTTCTTT
. . TRBJ1-1 TRBV20-1 13 CSARGPRNTEAFF TGCAGTGCTAGAGGGCCGCGGAACACTGAAGCTTTCTTT
TRBD1 . TRBJ2-7 TRBV7-2 16 CASSSYRGEHRYEQYF TGTGCCAGCAGCTCCTACAGGGGTGAGCACCGATACGAGCAGTACTTC
. . TRBJ1-1 TRBV4-3 13 CASSQYEPGEAFF TGCGCCAGCAGCCAATATGAACCTGGAGAAGCTTTCTTT
. . TRBJ1-5 TRBV7-3 14 CASSPTGSRQPQHF TGTGCCAGCAGCCCCACAGGGTCACGTCAGCCCCAGCATTTT
TRBD2 . TRBJ2-1 TRBV5-6 16 CASSPPTSGFYNEQFF TGTGCCAGCAGCCCCCCGACTAGCGGTTTCTACAATGAGCAGTTCTTC
. . TRBJ2-7 TRBV7-2 15 CASSLLGLPLYEQYF TGTGCCAGCAGCCTTCTGGGCCTCCCTCTCTACGAGCAGTACTTC
TRBD1 medium-sized TRBJ2-7 TRBV28 13 CASSLRQGYEQYF TGTGCCAGCAGTTTACGACAGGGCTACGAGCAGTACTTC
TRBD2 . TRBJ2-1 TRBV9 15 CASSGRTSGDNEQFF TGTGCCAGCAGCGGCAGGACTAGCGGAGACAATGAGCAGTTCTTC
TRBD1 . TRBJ1-2 TRBV9 14 CASSAGQGNYGYTF TGTGCCAGCAGCGCCGGACAGGGGAACTATGGCTACACCTTC
TRBD1 . TRBJ1-1 TRBV7-9 15 CASSSQGTGRTEAFF TGTGCCAGCAGCTCTCAGGGGACAGGTAGAACTGAAGCTTTCTTT
TRBD1 . TRBJ2-4 TRBV23-1 17 CASSQSRQGKTKNSQYF TGCGCCAGCAGTCAATCGAGACAGGGGAAGACCAAAAACAGTCAGTACTTC
. few TRBJ2-7 TRBV4-1 15 CASSQAKTGFYEQYF TGCGCCAGCAGCCAAGCCAAAACAGGGTTCTACGAGCAGTACTTC
TRBD2 . TRBJ2-1 TRBV29-1 14 CSVGFLAVNNEQFF TGCAGCGTTGGTTTTCTAGCGGTGAACAATGAGCAGTTCTTC
. . TRBJ2-7 TRBV7-2 18 CASSSHPRGAGVPYEQYF TGTGCCAGCAGCTCTCATCCGAGGGGAGCGGGCGTCCCCTACGAGCAGTACTTC
TRBD1 few TRBJ2-1 TRBV6-2/TRBV6-3 16 CASTIYMGQGVDEQFF TGTGCCAGCACCATTTACATGGGACAGGGAGTCGATGAGCAGTTCTTC
. few TRBJ1-6 TRBV4-1 15 CASSQLESYNSPLHF TGCGCCAGCAGCCAGCTGGAGAGTTATAATTCACCCCTCCACTTT
TRBD2 few TRBJ2-3 TRBV7-9 16 CASSTQRGGERDTQYF TGTGCCAGCAGCACCCAGCGGGGGGGCGAGAGAGATACGCAGTATTTT
. many TRBJ2-7 TRBV7-2 13 CASSVPPSYEQYF TGTGCCAGCAGCGTCCCCCCTTCCTACGAGCAGTACTTC
. . TRBJ2-7 TRBV7-2 12 CASSPWSYEQYF TGTGCCAGCAGCCCTTGGAGCTACGAGCAGTACTTC
TRBD2 many TRBJ2-7 TRBV4-1 18 CASSQDDSASGGDYEQYF TGCGCCAGCAGCCAAGATGATTCCGCTAGCGGGGGCGACTACGAGCAGTACTTC
. . TRBJ2-2 TRBV6-2/TRBV6-3 16 CASRLGPARVTGELFF TGTGCCAGCAGACTCGGACCCGCTCGGGTGACCGGGGAGCTGTTTTTT
. . TRBJ2-7 TRBV29-1 13 CSTGRQGSSEQYF TGCAGCACCGGGAGACAGGGTTCAAGCGAGCAGTACTTC
. . TRBJ2-7 TRBV6-1 15 CASSHPGTGNYEQYF TGTGCCAGCAGCCATCCCGGGACGGGGAACTACGAGCAGTACTTC
. . TRBJ2-7 TRBV19 14 CASSYLLGSYEQYF TGTGCCAGTAGTTACCTCTTGGGCTCCTACGAGCAGTACTTC
. . TRBJ1-1 TRBV10-2 16 CASSLGTGLPNTEAFF TGCGCCAGCAGTTTGGGCACAGGACTACCAAACACTGAAGCTTTCTTT
TRBD1 . TRBJ1-2 TRBV13 14 CASSLKGANYGYTF TGTGCCAGCAGCTTAAAGGGGGCCAACTATGGCTACACCTTC
. . TRBJ2-7 TRBV10-3 13 CAISESTVYEQYF TGTGCCATCAGTGAGTCGACAGTCTACGAGCAGTACTTC
. . TRBJ1-2 TRBV7-8 15 CASSLELGGNYGYTF TGTGCCAGCAGCTTAGAGCTCGGCGGTAACTATGGCTACACCTTC
. . TRBJ2-1 TRBV13 13 CASTYPLDNEQFF TGTGCCAGCACTTACCCTCTAGACAATGAGCAGTTCTTC
TRBD1 few TRBJ1-1 TRBV19 15 CASSTRPGQGTEAFF TGTGCCAGTAGTACCCGTCCGGGACAGGGGACTGAAGCTTTCTTT
. . TRBJ2-5 TRBV6-2/TRBV6-3 13 CASSAASWETQYF TGTGCCAGCAGTGCAGCCTCCTGGGAGACCCAGTACTTC
. . TRBJ2-1 TRBV12-3/TRBV12-4 12 CASSSLESEQFF TGTGCCAGCAGTTCACTAGAAAGTGAGCAGTTCTTC
TRBD1 few TRBJ2-3 TRBV7-8 16 CASSLGDRGATDTQYF TGTGCCAGCAGCTTAGGGGACAGGGGAGCCACAGATACGCAGTATTTT
TRBD1 . TRBJ2-3 TRBV7-8 16 CASSARTGPSTDTQYF TGTGCCAGCAGCGCAAGGACAGGGCCTAGCACAGATACGCAGTATTTT
. few TRBJ1-4 TRBV20-1 15 CSARIPGPRTEKLFF TGCAGTGCTAGAATCCCTGGCCCACGGACTGAAAAACTGTTTTTT